Listed below are T cell receptor beta chains from one sample, sequenced in a study of blood T cell repertoires in COVID-19. Measured with immunoSEQ multiplex PCR; TCRdb has only the in-frame clones, and not every one. The sample comprises 95,000 to 150,000 clones, around three quarters of which are singletons, and over 2% rests with the top ten. Sequenced sample: peripheral blood. Receptors were obtained from a woman in her sixties or seventies with acute or convalescent COVID-19. Both conserved end residues are part of each CDR3. Fields, in order: V gene, CDR3 length, J gene, D gene, clone size, CDR3 DNA, CDR3 protein. A D gene is named only where the DNA matches it firmly. Where a row states a size, it is once, few, many or the class of an expanded clone; other rows omit it.

v_gene: TRBV19
len: 14
j_gene: TRBJ1-2
d_gene: NA
abundance: few
CDR3nt: TGTGCCAGTAGTATTAGCCGCCTCAACTATGGCTACACCTTC
CDR3aa: CASSISRLNYGYTF

v_gene: TRBV3-1/TRBV3-2
len: 13
j_gene: TRBJ1-2
d_gene: TRBD1
abundance: NA
CDR3nt: TGTGCCAGCAGCCAAGCTAGGGGACAGAGCTACACCTTC
CDR3aa: CASSQARGQSYTF

v_gene: TRBV7-2
len: 16
j_gene: TRBJ1-2
d_gene: TRBD1
abundance: NA
CDR3nt: TGTGCCAGCAGCTTAGAGTGGGGAGACAGGGGTGGTGGCTACACCTTC
CDR3aa: CASSLEWGDRGGGYTF

v_gene: TRBV5-6
len: 13
j_gene: TRBJ2-7
d_gene: NA
abundance: NA
CDR3nt: TGTGCCAGCAGATACTTCGACAGAAACGAGCAGTACTTC
CDR3aa: CASRYFDRNEQYF

v_gene: TRBV12-5
len: 15
j_gene: TRBJ1-4
d_gene: NA
abundance: NA
CDR3nt: TGTGCTAGTGGTTTGGAAGTTGCGGGGCGCGGAAAACTGTTTTTT
CDR3aa: CASGLEVAGRGKLFF

v_gene: TRBV6-6
len: 14
j_gene: TRBJ1-5
d_gene: NA
abundance: few
CDR3nt: TGTGCCAGCAGTTACTCCCAGGGGTATCAGCCCCAGCATTTT
CDR3aa: CASSYSQGYQPQHF

v_gene: TRBV2
len: 15
j_gene: TRBJ2-1
d_gene: TRBD2
abundance: NA
CDR3nt: TGTGCCAGCAGTGTTGTGGCTAGCGGGAGGGATGAGCAGTTCTTC
CDR3aa: CASSVVASGRDEQFF

v_gene: TRBV12-3/TRBV12-4
len: 13
j_gene: TRBJ1-5
d_gene: NA
abundance: NA
CDR3nt: TGTGCCAGCAGTTTGTTCCGGAGTCAGCCCCAGCATTTT
CDR3aa: CASSLFRSQPQHF

v_gene: TRBV12-3/TRBV12-4
len: 12
j_gene: TRBJ2-3
d_gene: TRBD2
abundance: NA
CDR3nt: TGTGCCAGCACCGGGACTAGCGGGGCCCCGTATTTT
CDR3aa: CASTGTSGAPYF

v_gene: TRBV7-9
len: 15
j_gene: TRBJ1-1
d_gene: NA
abundance: few
CDR3nt: TGTGCCAGCAGCAAGACAGGAGATATGAACACTGAAGCTTTCTTT
CDR3aa: CASSKTGDMNTEAFF

v_gene: TRBV6-5
len: 16
j_gene: TRBJ2-2
d_gene: TRBD1
abundance: NA
CDR3nt: TGTGCCAGCAGTTACTCGGGACAGGGGGCGAGCGGGGAGCTGTTTTTT
CDR3aa: CASSYSGQGASGELFF

v_gene: TRBV3-1/TRBV3-2
len: 14
j_gene: TRBJ2-5
d_gene: NA
abundance: once
CDR3nt: TGTGCCAGCAGCCAAGGAACGGGGGGCGAGACCCAGTACTTC
CDR3aa: CASSQGTGGETQYF

v_gene: TRBV7-2
len: 18
j_gene: TRBJ2-4
d_gene: NA
abundance: NA
CDR3nt: TGTGCCAGCAGCTTGGAACCATGGGAACTAGGAGCCAAAAACATTCAGTACTTC
CDR3aa: CASSLEPWELGAKNIQYF

v_gene: TRBV28
len: 14
j_gene: TRBJ1-2
d_gene: NA
abundance: NA
CDR3nt: TGTGCCAGCAGTTTATATTCCGGGGAGTATGGCTACACCTTC
CDR3aa: CASSLYSGEYGYTF

v_gene: TRBV19
len: 15
j_gene: TRBJ2-7
d_gene: NA
abundance: few
CDR3nt: TGTGCCAGTAGTATTTCTTACCAGGTATTTGAAGAGCAGTACTTC
CDR3aa: CASSISYQVFEEQYF

v_gene: TRBV5-8
len: 14
j_gene: TRBJ2-7
d_gene: NA
abundance: NA
CDR3nt: TGTGCCAGCAGCTATTTAGGGGTGGACTACGAGCAGTACTTC
CDR3aa: CASSYLGVDYEQYF

v_gene: TRBV5-4
len: 15
j_gene: TRBJ2-3
d_gene: NA
abundance: NA
CDR3nt: TGTGCCAGCAGCTTGGAGATCGGTGGGGACAATACGCAGTATTTT
CDR3aa: CASSLEIGGDNTQYF

v_gene: TRBV6-5
len: 14
j_gene: TRBJ1-1
d_gene: NA
abundance: NA
CDR3nt: TGTGCCAGCAGTTATGGGAGAGTGGGAACTGAAGCTTTCTTT
CDR3aa: CASSYGRVGTEAFF

v_gene: TRBV19
len: 15
j_gene: TRBJ2-3
d_gene: TRBD1
abundance: once
CDR3nt: TGTGCCAGTAGTCCTTACAGGACAGGGGGAGATACGCAGTATTTT
CDR3aa: CASSPYRTGGDTQYF

v_gene: TRBV19
len: 16
j_gene: TRBJ2-3
d_gene: TRBD2
abundance: few
CDR3nt: TGTGCCAGTAGTATGGGAGCGGGAGCAGGTGAAGATACGCAGTATTTT
CDR3aa: CASSMGAGAGEDTQYF

v_gene: TRBV5-1
len: 14
j_gene: TRBJ1-1
d_gene: TRBD1
abundance: NA
CDR3nt: TGCGCCAGCAGCCGCAGGGGGCGGAACACTGAAGCTTTCTTT
CDR3aa: CASSRRGRNTEAFF

v_gene: TRBV7-9
len: 17
j_gene: TRBJ2-1
d_gene: TRBD2
abundance: many
CDR3nt: TGTGCCAGCAGCTTTCAACTTAGCGGGGGGGCCGCGAATGAGCAGTTCTTC
CDR3aa: CASSFQLSGGAANEQFF

v_gene: TRBV5-4
len: 13
j_gene: TRBJ1-1
d_gene: NA
abundance: few
CDR3nt: TGTGCCAGCAGCTGGAGGGGGAACACTGAAGCTTTCTTT
CDR3aa: CASSWRGNTEAFF

v_gene: TRBV29-1
len: 14
j_gene: TRBJ1-6
d_gene: TRBD1
abundance: NA
CDR3nt: TGCAGCGCCAGTACGGGACAGGCAAATTCACCCCTCCACTTT
CDR3aa: CSASTGQANSPLHF

v_gene: TRBV2
len: 13
j_gene: TRBJ2-3
d_gene: TRBD1
abundance: NA
CDR3nt: TGTGCCAGCAGCAAACAGGGGGCCGATACGCAGTATTTT
CDR3aa: CASSKQGADTQYF

v_gene: TRBV6-2/TRBV6-3
len: 17
j_gene: TRBJ1-5
d_gene: NA
abundance: once
CDR3nt: TGTGCCAGCAGTTATAGCCGAGGGGGGGGCGCGGATCAGCCCCAGCATTTT
CDR3aa: CASSYSRGGGADQPQHF

v_gene: TRBV18
len: 12
j_gene: TRBJ2-7
d_gene: NA
abundance: NA
CDR3nt: TGTGCCAGCTCACCACTGGGAGGCGAGCAGTACTTC
CDR3aa: CASSPLGGEQYF

v_gene: TRBV30
len: 13
j_gene: TRBJ2-7
d_gene: TRBD1
abundance: NA
CDR3nt: TGTGCCTGGAGTCCGGGACAGTCCTACGAGCAGTACTTC
CDR3aa: CAWSPGQSYEQYF

v_gene: TRBV6-2/TRBV6-3
len: 11
j_gene: TRBJ2-1
d_gene: NA
abundance: NA
CDR3nt: TGTGCCAGCAGCCAGGCGGATGTGGAGTTCTTC
CDR3aa: CASSQADVEFF

v_gene: TRBV7-9
len: 13
j_gene: TRBJ1-4
d_gene: NA
abundance: NA
CDR3nt: TGTGCCAGCAGTGGCAGGAATGCTGAAAAACTGTTTTTT
CDR3aa: CASSGRNAEKLFF

v_gene: TRBV10-1
len: 16
j_gene: TRBJ2-5
d_gene: TRBD2
abundance: NA
CDR3nt: TGCGCCAGCAGTGAAGGAATGGGGGGGAACGGGGAGACCCAGTACTTC
CDR3aa: CASSEGMGGNGETQYF

v_gene: TRBV30
len: 15
j_gene: TRBJ2-2
d_gene: NA
abundance: NA
CDR3nt: TGTGCCTGGAAGGGTGCGGGTGTAAGGTCCGGGGAGCTGTTTTTT
CDR3aa: CAWKGAGVRSGELFF

v_gene: TRBV29-1
len: 12
j_gene: TRBJ1-2
d_gene: NA
abundance: NA
CDR3nt: TGCAGCGTCCCGGGGAATGGAGGTGGCTACACCTTC
CDR3aa: CSVPGNGGGYTF

v_gene: TRBV27
len: 15
j_gene: TRBJ1-1
d_gene: NA
abundance: NA
CDR3nt: TGTGCCAGCAGTCCCAGGGGATTTAGGAACACTGAAGCTTTCTTT
CDR3aa: CASSPRGFRNTEAFF

v_gene: TRBV10-2
len: 12
j_gene: TRBJ1-5
d_gene: NA
abundance: NA
CDR3nt: TGCGCCAGCAAACAGGGCGATCAGCCCCAGCATTTT
CDR3aa: CASKQGDQPQHF

v_gene: TRBV7-9
len: 14
j_gene: TRBJ1-1
d_gene: TRBD1
abundance: NA
CDR3nt: TGTGCCAGCAGCTTCACAGGGGTGCGAACTGAAGCTTTCTTT
CDR3aa: CASSFTGVRTEAFF

v_gene: TRBV15
len: 16
j_gene: TRBJ2-3
d_gene: NA
abundance: NA
CDR3nt: TGTGCCACCAGCAGAGATTACGGGAAGGGCACAGATACGCAGTATTTT
CDR3aa: CATSRDYGKGTDTQYF

v_gene: TRBV2
len: 11
j_gene: TRBJ2-5
d_gene: NA
abundance: NA
CDR3nt: TGTGCCAGCAGCTTAAAAGAGACCCAGTACTTC
CDR3aa: CASSLKETQYF